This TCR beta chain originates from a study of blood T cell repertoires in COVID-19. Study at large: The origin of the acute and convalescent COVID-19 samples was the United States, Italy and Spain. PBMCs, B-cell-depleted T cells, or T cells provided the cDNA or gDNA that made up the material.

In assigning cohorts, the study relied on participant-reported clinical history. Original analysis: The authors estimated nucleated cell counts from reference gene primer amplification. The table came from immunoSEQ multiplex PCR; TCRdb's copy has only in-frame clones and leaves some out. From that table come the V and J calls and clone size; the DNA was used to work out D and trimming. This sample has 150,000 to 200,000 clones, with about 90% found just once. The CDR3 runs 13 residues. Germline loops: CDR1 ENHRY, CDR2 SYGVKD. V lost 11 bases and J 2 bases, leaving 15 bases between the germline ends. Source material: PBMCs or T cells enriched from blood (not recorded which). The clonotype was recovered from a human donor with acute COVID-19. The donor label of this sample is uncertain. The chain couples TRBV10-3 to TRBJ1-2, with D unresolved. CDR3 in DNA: TGTGCCGTACGCGAGACGGGGAACTATGGCTACACCTTC. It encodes CAVRETGNYGYTF.